This T cell receptor (beta chain) was sequenced during a study of cytomegalovirus exposure and HLA in healthy donors. In regard to this clone: What it binds is unknown.

The PCR employed 60 Vbeta primers together with 13 Jbeta primers. The assay was immunoSEQ multiplex PCR, and TCRdb's table has in-frame clones only and misses some. Its clone listing holds roughly 60,000 clones. Study results and limitations: For TCR beta chains, V- and J-gene trimming was later linked to a missense DCLRE1C variant. DRB1 showed the most TCR associations and HLA-C the fewest in a later analysis, as rates varied by HLA locus. Common viral pathogens (according to a later analysis) appeared linked to several of the most significant clusters. Many donors carried some public TCRs, although rarity characterized most TCR sequences.

Losses at the gene ends were 1 base for V and 5 bases for J; bases not matched to a gene: 5. This CDR3 has 15 residues. The germline CDR1 and CDR2 sequences are MGHRA and YSYEKL. The chain couples TRBV4-1 to TRBJ2-1; TRBD1 aligns across 7 bases. This sequence was found in a woman between 18 and 29 years old in good health and CMV-seronegative. The specimen was PBMCs. DNA of the CDR3: TGCGCCAGCAGCCAAGCTGGGACAGCCGACAATGAGCAGTTCTTC. This gives the protein CASSQAGTADNEQFF.